This T cell receptor (beta chain) was profiled in a study of cytomegalovirus exposure and HLA in healthy donors. The wider study: There were more than 350 genotyped donors. Of these, roughly 80% fell in the genetic ancestry cluster associated with self-reported Caucasian donors.

The primer mix had 60 Vbeta and 13 Jbeta primers. Method: immunoSEQ multiplex PCR; TCRdb's copy keeps in-frame clones and lacks some. Of some 190,000 clones listed, 75% to 90% were seen once; the top ten hold 0.9% to 1.2%. The CDR3 runs to 14 residues. V gave up 3 bases and J gave up 4 bases, with 12 bases separating them. Germline V CDR1 and CDR2: MNHEY, SMNVEV (reference sequence). Of note for this clone: Its antigen is as yet unknown.

Broader study findings: Later, TCR association rates were found to vary by HLA locus, highest for DRB1 and lowest for HLA-C.

The V call is TRBV27, the J call TRBJ1-2; the D gene is possibly TRBD1 (5 bases). Source material: PBMCs. This TCR came from a boy between 2 and 15 years old in good health and CMV-seronegative. CDR3 amino acids: CASSFSQGPYGYTF. CDR3 bases: TGTGCCAGCAGTTTCTCCCAGGGCCCCTATGGCTACACCTTC.